This T cell receptor beta chain was identified in a study of T-cell memory formation after mild COVID-19. For the study at large: Clusters were largely donor specific.

Using its own MiXCR run on the 5' RACE reads, TCRdb lists one record per CDR3 protein. The table includes 300,000 to 350,000 distinct CDR3 sequences, about 13% detected once. This clonotype has a handful of counts. Its antigen is unknown. Study conclusions and caveats: Cross-reactive memory appears to have joined, as suggested by some responding clones showing up in pre-infection memory. Day 37-peaking second-wave clones had unconfirmed SARS-CoV-2 specificity.

The length of the CDR3 is 13 residues. Trimming shortened V by 4 bases and J by 6 bases, and 13 bases separated the two germline ends. The germline CDR1 and CDR2 sequences are SNHLY and FYNNEI. Sequenced material: PBMCs or a T cell subset sorted from them (not recorded which). The TCR was taken from a man in his late teens or twenties who had mild COVID-19 (a few samples of this study predate the infection). Cell type and time point are not known. The rearrangement uses TRBV2 and TRBJ2-7; perhaps TRBD1 as D (5 bases). The chain's CDR3 is CASSVQLRAEQYF. CDR3 nucleotides: TGTGCCAGCAGTGTGCAACTCAGGGCCGAGCAGTACTTC.